This entry features one T cell receptor beta chain sequence. The table lists this clone with a count of one. Its binding antigen is unknown. Base qualities are not provided; no much larger clone lies one nucleotide away. Including cysteine and phenylalanine, the CDR3 has 16 amino acids. Left in the record is the CDR3 DNA by itself, 48 bases read in frame from the first base. In the germline V gene (reference sequence), CDR1 corresponds to MNHNY and CDR2 to SVGAGI. The germline V and J ends show losses of 6 bases and 4 bases respectively, and no gene match explains 11 bases of the junction. The CDR3 regions of human TCRbeta chains were analyzed by immunosequencing. Turning to the authors' computational methods: Repertoire TCRs were checked for matches against a reference library of SARS-CoV-2-specific TCRs that had been generated using the MIRA antigen-specificity platform. Breadth was defined as the fraction of unique TCRs that were SARS-CoV-2-associated, and depth was defined as the fraction of total T cells that were SARS-CoV-2-associated. Each spike-specific TCR was assigned to its reactive spike region and to a CD4 or CD8 class using the MIRA data. Log10-transformed breadth and depth values were compared by one-way ANOVA with Sidak's multiple comparisons tests. Not all clones reach the TCRdb copy of this immuneACCESS table, which keeps in-frame sequences only. Checked studies attribute under half of the gap to unresolved V genes and leave the rest unexplained. V, J and clone size are those of that table, while D and trimming were read from the DNA. A total of approximately 120,000 clones appear in this sample, 70% to 90% of them only once. Jointly, the top ten make up roughly 13% of the sample.

In light of the paper, this sample's time point label describes: baseline before first vaccination. The treatment or condition label of this sample denotes: meningococcal conjugate vaccine given as trial control. Vaccinee samples were obtained from the UK trials COV001 and COV002, which included a single-blind randomized controlled phase 2/3 trial of AZD1222 (ChAdOx1 nCoV-19) in healthy adults. For TCRbeta chain sequencing, PBMC samples were collected from trial participants at day 0 and at day 28 after the second dose. This sample is part of a study of T cell responses to AZD1222 COVID-19 vaccine (dated by TCRdb to the early 2020s). In the study overall: TCR sequencing covered approximately 230 trial participants: some 210 given two doses of AZD1222 and 26 given two doses of MenACWY control vaccine. Trial participants were enrolled by age into 18-55, 56-69 and 70-plus year subgroups, with roughly 160, 29 and 62 TCR-sequenced participants respectively. Overall study results and their limits: Participants were mostly white British and included more females than males, and it was suggested by the authors that clonal diversity may have been underestimated. Conclusions about previously exposed vaccinees were limited because only a handful of AZD1222 recipients were SARS-CoV-2 seropositive at baseline. The vaccine-associated CD4 TCRs covered the entire spike protein, and the dominant responses fell in regions 160-218 and 743-854. A significant rise in spike-specific TCR breadth and depth was observed after two AZD1222 doses relative to day 0 and relative to MenACWY recipients. Epitopes outside the regions mutated in the B.1.351 and B.1.1.7 variants were reportedly recognized by nearly half of the unique spike-specific TCRs. In the small 56-69-year group, the increase in depth fell short of significance, most likely because of low power. Because no samples from the day 14 peak response were available, repertoires could be characterized only after the peak T cell response.

In this chain, TRBV6-6 is recombined with TRBJ2-3, and 9 junction bases match TRBD1. The TCR sequence derives from an adult in good health. The sample here was peripheral blood, taken on day 0 of MenACWY control vaccination. The DNA sequence is as follows: TGTGCCAGCAGCGCACTACAGGGGGCGGCGGCAGATACGCAGTATTTT. Protein translation: CASSALQGAAADTQYF.